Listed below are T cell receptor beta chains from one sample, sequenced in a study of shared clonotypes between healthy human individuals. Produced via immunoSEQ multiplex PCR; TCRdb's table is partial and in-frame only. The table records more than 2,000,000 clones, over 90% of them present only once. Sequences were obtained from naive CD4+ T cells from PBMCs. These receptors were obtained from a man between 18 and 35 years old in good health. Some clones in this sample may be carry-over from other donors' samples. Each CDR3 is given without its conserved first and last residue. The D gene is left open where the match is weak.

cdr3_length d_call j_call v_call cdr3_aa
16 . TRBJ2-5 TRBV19 ASSIASASGAPRGTQY
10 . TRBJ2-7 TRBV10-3 AIREEGDEQY
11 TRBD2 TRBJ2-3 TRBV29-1 SVAGLVGDTQY
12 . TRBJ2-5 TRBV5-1 ASSPPPSGQTQY
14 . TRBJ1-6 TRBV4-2 ASSQRRGSYNSPLH
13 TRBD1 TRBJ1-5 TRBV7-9 ASSLGDRTNQPQH
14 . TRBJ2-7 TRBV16 ASSAKLGQNTYEQY
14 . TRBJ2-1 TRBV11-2 ASSHPGVSSYNEQF
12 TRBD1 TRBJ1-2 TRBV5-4 ASSLQGADYGYT
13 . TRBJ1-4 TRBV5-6 ASWKAGLTNEKLF
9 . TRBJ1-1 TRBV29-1 SAAGGTEAF
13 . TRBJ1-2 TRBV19 ASSMAEGDAYGYT
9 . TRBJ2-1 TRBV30 AWAVYVEQF
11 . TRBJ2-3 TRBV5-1 ASSLDFTDTQY
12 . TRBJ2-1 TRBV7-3 ASSSPGPYNEQF
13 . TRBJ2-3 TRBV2 ASATDRGSTDTQY
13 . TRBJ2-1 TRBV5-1 ASAAQGGSYNEQF
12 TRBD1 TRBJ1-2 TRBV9 ASRAQGGNYGYT
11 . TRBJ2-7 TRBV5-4 ASSLAPSYEQY
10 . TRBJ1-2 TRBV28 ASSPPSPGYT
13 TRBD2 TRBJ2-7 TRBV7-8 ASSLGTSGSYEQY
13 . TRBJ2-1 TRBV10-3 AISGEDLTYNEQF
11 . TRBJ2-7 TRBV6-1 ASSEKPPYEQY
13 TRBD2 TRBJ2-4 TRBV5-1 ASSPMGGLADIQY
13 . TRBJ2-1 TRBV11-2 ASSSSRFSTREQF
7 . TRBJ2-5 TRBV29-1 SAGETQY
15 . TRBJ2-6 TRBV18 ASSPSLGYSGANVLT
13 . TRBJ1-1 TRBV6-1 ASRTVSPMNTEAF
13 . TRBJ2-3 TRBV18 ASSLIGQSTDTQY
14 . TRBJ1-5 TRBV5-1 ASSLGASNGNQPQH
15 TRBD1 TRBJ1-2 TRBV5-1 ASSPTPPGQGMHGYT
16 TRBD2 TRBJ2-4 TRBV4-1 ASRPILLKREGANIQY
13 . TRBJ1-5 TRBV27 ASSTQSGSNQPQH
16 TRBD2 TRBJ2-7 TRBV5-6 ASSSYGTLAGESYEQY
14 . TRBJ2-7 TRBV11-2 ASSRRPGTESYEQY
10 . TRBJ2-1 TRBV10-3 AISPTYNEQF
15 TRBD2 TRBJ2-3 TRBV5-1 ASRPAGLAGGTDTQY
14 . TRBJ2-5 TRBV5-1 ASSLAGGGAGETQY
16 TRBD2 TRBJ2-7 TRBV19 ASSIRLAGGPISYEQY
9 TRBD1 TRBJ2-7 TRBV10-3 AISTGDEQY
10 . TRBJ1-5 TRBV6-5 ASSYLDQPQH
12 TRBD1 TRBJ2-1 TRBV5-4 ASRPGQGAGEQF
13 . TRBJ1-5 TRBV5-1 ASSLVAGSNQPQH
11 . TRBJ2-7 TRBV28 ATYSGSSYEQY
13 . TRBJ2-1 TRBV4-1 ASSRPSSSYNEQF
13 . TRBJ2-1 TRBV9 ASSVSGTSSGEQF
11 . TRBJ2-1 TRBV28 ASSLIYLAEQF
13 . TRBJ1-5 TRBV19 ASTRLGGVDQPQH